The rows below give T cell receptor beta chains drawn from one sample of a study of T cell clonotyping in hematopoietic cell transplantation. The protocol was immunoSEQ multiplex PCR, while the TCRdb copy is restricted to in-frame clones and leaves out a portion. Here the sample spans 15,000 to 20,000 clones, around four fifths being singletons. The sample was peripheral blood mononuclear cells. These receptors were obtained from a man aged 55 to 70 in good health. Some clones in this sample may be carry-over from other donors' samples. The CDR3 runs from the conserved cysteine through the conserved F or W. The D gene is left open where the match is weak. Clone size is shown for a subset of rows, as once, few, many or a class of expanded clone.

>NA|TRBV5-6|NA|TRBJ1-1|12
TGTGCCAGCAGCCAAAGCCCCCTTGAAGCTTTCTTT
CASSQSPLEAFF
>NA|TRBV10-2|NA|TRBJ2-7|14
TGCGCCAGCAGTGCTAATCCCGCTAGCTACGAGCAGTACTTC
CASSANPASYEQYF
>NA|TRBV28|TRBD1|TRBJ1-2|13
TGTGCCAGCAGTTTGACAGGGCCCTATGGCTACACCTTC
CASSLTGPYGYTF
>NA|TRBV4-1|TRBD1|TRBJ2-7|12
TGCGCCAGCAGCCCGGGGACAGACGAGCAGTACTTC
CASSPGTDEQYF
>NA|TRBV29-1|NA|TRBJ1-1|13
TGCAGCGTCACTCGGGACTTGAACACTGAAGCTTTCTTT
CSVTRDLNTEAFF
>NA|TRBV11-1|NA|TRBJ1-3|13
TGTGCCAGCAGTTATCCATCGGCAAACACCATATATTTT
CASSYPSANTIYF
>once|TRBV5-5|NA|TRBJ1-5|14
TGTGCCAGCAGCTTGGGGGGGATCTCGGAGCCCCAGCATTTT
CASSLGGISEPQHF
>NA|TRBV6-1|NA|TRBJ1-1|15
TGTGCCAGCAGTGAAAATAATCCTCGGGTCACTGAAGCTTTCTTT
CASSENNPRVTEAFF
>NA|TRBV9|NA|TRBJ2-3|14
TGTGCCAGCAGCGTAAGGAGTTTTTCAGATACGCAGTATTTT
CASSVRSFSDTQYF
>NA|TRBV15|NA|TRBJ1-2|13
TGTGCCACCAGCAGACAGGGGCCGCGGGGCTACACCTTC
CATSRQGPRGYTF
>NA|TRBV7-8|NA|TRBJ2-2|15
TGTGCCAGCAGCTTAGTCAGTGCTAACACCGGGGAGCTGTTTTTT
CASSLVSANTGELFF
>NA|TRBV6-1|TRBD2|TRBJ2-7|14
TGTGCCAGCAGTAACTTAGCGGGGGCGGGTGAGCAGTACTTC
CASSNLAGAGEQYF
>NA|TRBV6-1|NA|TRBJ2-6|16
TGCGCCAGCAGTGAAAATTCCGGTTCTGGGGCCAACGTCCTGACTTTC
CASSENSGSGANVLTF
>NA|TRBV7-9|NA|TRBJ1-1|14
TGTGCCAGCAGCTTCGGGCCTATGAACACTGAAGCTTTCTTT
CASSFGPMNTEAFF
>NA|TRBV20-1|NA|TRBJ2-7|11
TGCAGTGCGCATGGACGGTACGAGCAGTACTTC
CSAHGRYEQYF
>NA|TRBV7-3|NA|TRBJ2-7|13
TGTGCCAGCAGCTTGGCCGCCTCCTACGAGCAGTACTTC
CASSLAASYEQYF
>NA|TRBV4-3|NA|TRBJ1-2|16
TGCGCCAGCAGCCAAGAAAAAGGGGTCCCCAGCTATGGCTACACCTTC
CASSQEKGVPSYGYTF
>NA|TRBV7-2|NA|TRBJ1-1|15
TGTGCCAGCAGCTTAATGTCCGGGATTGGGACTGAAGCTTTCTTT
CASSLMSGIGTEAFF
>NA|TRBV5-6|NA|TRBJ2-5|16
TGTGCCAGCAGCAGAACCGGGGGTTTAAGGGTAGAGACCCAGTACTTC
CASSRTGGLRVETQYF
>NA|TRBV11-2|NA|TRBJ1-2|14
TGTGCCAGCAGCTTTTACGGGGATTTTTATGGCTACACCTTC
CASSFYGDFYGYTF
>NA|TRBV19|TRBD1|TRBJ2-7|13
TGTGCCAGTACGGGACAGAATTCCTACGAGCAGTACTTC
CASTGQNSYEQYF
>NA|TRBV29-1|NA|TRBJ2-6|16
TGCAGCGACCGGACAGAGCGATTCTCTGGGGCCAACGTCCTGACTTTC
CSDRTERFSGANVLTF
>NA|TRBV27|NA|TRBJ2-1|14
TGTGCCAGCACCCGGGGCGTTCGCTACAATGAGCAGTTCTTC
CASTRGVRYNEQFF
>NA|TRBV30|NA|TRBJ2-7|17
TGTGCCTGGAGTGTACCCCTTGGCAGAGTAAGCTCCTACGAGCAGTACTTC
CAWSVPLGRVSSYEQYF